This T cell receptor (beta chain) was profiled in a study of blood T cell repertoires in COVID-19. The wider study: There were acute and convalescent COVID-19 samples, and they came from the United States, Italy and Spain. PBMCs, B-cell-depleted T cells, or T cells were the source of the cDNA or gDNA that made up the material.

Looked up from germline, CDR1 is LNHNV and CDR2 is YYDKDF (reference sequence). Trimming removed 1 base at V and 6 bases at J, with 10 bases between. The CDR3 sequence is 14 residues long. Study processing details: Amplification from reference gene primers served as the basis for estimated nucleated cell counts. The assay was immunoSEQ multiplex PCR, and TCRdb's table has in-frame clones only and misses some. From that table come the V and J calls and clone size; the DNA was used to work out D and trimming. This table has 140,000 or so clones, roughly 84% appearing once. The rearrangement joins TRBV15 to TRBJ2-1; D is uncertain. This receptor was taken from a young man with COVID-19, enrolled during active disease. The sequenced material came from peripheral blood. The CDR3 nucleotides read TGTGCCACCAGCAGAGCCGGAGTTGGCAATGAGCAGTTCTTC. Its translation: CATSRAGVGNEQFF.